The 26 T cell receptor beta chains reported below all come from one sample, sequenced in a study of siplizumab effects on memory and regulatory T cells. Assay: immunoSEQ multiplex PCR; the TCRdb copy retains only in-frame clones and omits some. The repertoire includes about 100,000 clones, about 91% of them detected once, and 2.6% sits in the top ten. Sequencing was done on a sample of CD4+ T cells sorted from blood. The receptors derive from a human donor in good health. Some clones in this sample may be carry-over from other donors' samples.

The chain recombines TRBV5-1 with TRBJ1-1; 8 positions agree with TRBD1. Germline V gene data show CDR1 as SGHRS and CDR2 as YFSETQ. The CDR3 consists of 14 residues. V lost 4 bases and J lost 1; bases outside the gene matches: 3. This CDR3 is CASSQGQENTEAFF. The CDR3 DNA reads as TGCGCCAGCAGCCAGGGACAGGAGAACACTGAAGCTTTCTTT.

The rearrangement links TRBV27 to TRBJ2-1; the match to TRBD2 covers 12 bases. The CDR3 covers 16 residues. V lost 5 bases and J lost 7; bases outside the gene matches: 9. Germline values: CDR1 MNHEY, CDR2 SMNVEV (reference sequence). The CDR3 region is CASSLLAGGPENEQFF. The CDR3 DNA reads TGTGCCAGCAGTCTCCTAGCGGGAGGGCCGGAGAATGAGCAGTTCTTC.

The chain is built from TRBV4-1 and TRBJ1-2; maybe TRBD1 (5 bases). Between the trimmed V and J ends, which lost 6 bases and 2 bases, there was a span of 16 bases. CDR3 length equals 15 residues. Germline assignment: CDR1 MGHRA and CDR2 YSYEKL. The CDR3 loop is CASSQTEGTNYGYTF. The CDR3 DNA sequence: TGCGCCAGCAGTCAAACAGAGGGGACGAACTATGGCTACACCTTC.

This chain joins TRBV10-3 and TRBJ2-7; 12 bases line up with TRBD1. Germline lookup yields CDR1 ENHRY and CDR2 SYGVKD. The CDR3 contains 16 residues. With 4 bases clipped from V and 0 bases from J, the junction kept 4 bases outside the gene matches. CDR3 nucleotide sequence: TGTGCCATCAGTGTTCCGGGACAGGGGGCCTCCTACGAGCAGTACTTC. It yields the protein CAISVPGQGASYEQYF.

This chain links TRBV28 with TRBJ1-2; D is perhaps TRBD1 (5 bases). The CDR3 is 14 amino acids. Germline loops: CDR1 MDHEN, CDR2 SYDVKM. Trimming took off 6 bases at V and 3 bases at J, with 14 bases between the two ends. The CDR3 DNA reads TGTGCCAGCAGCCCTGGCGGGGGTGACTATGGCTACACCTTC. Amino acid sequence: CASSPGGGDYGYTF.

This chain links TRBV28 with TRBJ2-3, with 10 bases aligning to TRBD2. The germline V gene has CDR1 MDHEN and CDR2 SYDVKM. The CDR3 is made up of 14 amino acids. Trimming took 8 bases from V and 7 from J; bases not matched to a gene: 9. The CDR3 loop reads CASGLAGVSNTQYF. In DNA form, the CDR3 reads TGTGCCAGCGGGCTAGCGGGAGTCTCAAATACGCAGTATTTT.

This sequence joins TRBV28 and TRBJ2-4; TRBD2 aligns across 7 bases. The CDR3 consists of 16 residues. Germline loops: CDR1 MDHEN, CDR2 SYDVKM. Trimming removed 3 bases from V and 1 base from J; junction bases left unmatched: 6. The CDR3 bases are TGTGCCAGCAGTTTCGCGATAGCGGGCGCCAAAAACATTCAGTACTTC. This gives the protein CASSFAIAGAKNIQYF.

The V and J genes are TRBV30 and TRBJ2-7, with 11 bases fitting TRBD2. The germline V gene encodes CDR1 GTSNPN and CDR2 SVGIG (reference sequence). This CDR3 region has 13 residues. V dropped 3 bases and J dropped 4; count of bases not matched to a gene: 2. CDR3 nucleotides: TGTGCCTGGAGGCTAGCGGGAGGATACGAGCAGTACTTC. This gives the protein CAWRLAGGYEQYF.

Only a few counts were recorded for this clone. V gene TRBV7-3 combines with J gene TRBJ2-5, with TRBD2 as a possible D gene (5 bases). Trimming stripped 0 bases from V and 5 bases from J, with 7 bases between. This CDR3 spans 13 amino acids. From germline, CDR1 is SGHTA and CDR2 FQGTGA. Written as DNA, the CDR3 is TGTGCCAGCAGCTTAACATCGGGGGAGACCCAGTACTTC. The encoded protein is CASSLTSGETQYF. Drawing the rest from reference TRBV7-3 and TRBJ2-5, the complete variable domain is GAGVSQTPSNKVTEKGKYVELRCDPISGHTALYWYRQSLGQGPEFLIYFQGTGAADDSGLPNDRFFAVRPEGSVSTLKIQRTERGDSAVYLCASSLTSGETQYFGPGTRLLVL.

The J gene is TRBJ1-5, the V gene TRBV7-9, with 7 bases aligning to TRBD1. Unmatched junction bases numbered 4, after V lost 5 bases and J lost 0 bases. This CDR3 is built from 15 residues. CDR1 and CDR2 from the germline V gene are SEHNR and FQNEAQ (reference sequence). CDR3 DNA sequence: TGTGCCAGCAGCCCCGGGACAGTTAGCAATCAGCCCCAGCATTTT. It translates to CASSPGTVSNQPQHF.

This sequence joins TRBV2 and TRBJ2-5; 7 bases fit TRBD1. Unmatched junction bases numbered 6, after V lost 8 bases and J lost 3 bases. Germline V gene lookup returns CDR1 SNHLY and CDR2 FYNNEI. The CDR3 sequence is 13 residues long. CDR3 sequence reads: CASSRDREETQYF. CDR3 nucleotide sequence: TGTGCCAGCTCCCGGGACAGAGAAGAGACCCAGTACTTC.

The table lists this clone with a count of one. The chain employs TRBV7-3 and TRBJ2-2; 7 nucleotides agree with TRBD1. V shed 5 bases and J 8 bases; nucleotides not matched to a gene: 5. Germline CDR1 reads SGHTA; CDR2 reads FQGTGA. The CDR3 runs 13 residues. The CDR3 protein is CASSVNRGGELFF. In nucleotides, the CDR3 is TGTGCCAGCAGCGTAAACAGGGGTGGGGAGCTGTTTTTT.

CDR3 bases: TGTGCCAGCACCACAGGCTGGGCTTTCTTT. Translating gives CASTTGWAFF. The genes are TRBV6-1 and TRBJ1-1; D might be TRBD1 (5 bases). Germline V gene data show CDR1 as MNHNS and CDR2 as SASEGT. The CDR3 loop spans 10 amino acids. V was shortened by 7 bases and J by 11 bases, with 11 bases between the two germline ends.

J is TRBJ1-5 and V is TRBV4-1; no definite D call. The V gene's germline CDR1 is MGHRA and CDR2 YSYEKL. This CDR3 has 15 amino acids. V was pared by 0 bases and J by 1 base, with 7 bases between. In DNA, the CDR3 is TGCGCCAGCAGCCAAGATGAGGGCAGCAATCAGCCCCAGCATTTT. It encodes CASSQDEGSNQPQHF.

The rearrangement uses TRBV29-1 and TRBJ2-5; no clear D gene. The CDR3 loop spans 12 amino acids. V lost 4 bases and J 1 base, leaving 7 bases between the germline ends. The germline V gene has CDR1 SQVTM and CDR2 ANQGSEA. The CDR3 nucleotides read TGCAGCGTTGGATCGACCCAAGAGACCCAGTACTTC. Residues: CSVGSTQETQYF.

This sequence joins TRBV7-2 and TRBJ2-7, with a weak D call TRBD2 (6 bases). Germline lookup yields CDR1 SGHTA and CDR2 FQGNSA. Trimming removed 5 bases from V and 0 bases from J, with 14 bases in between. The CDR3 contains 15 residues. The CDR3 bases are TGTGCCAGCAGCACGGGACTCGCCAGCTCCTACGAGCAGTACTTC. It translates to CASSTGLASSYEQYF.

The chain employs TRBV19 and TRBJ2-7; 8 positions match TRBD1. Germline CDR1 and CDR2: LNHDA and SQIVND (reference sequence). V was clipped by 3 bases and J by 3 bases; unmatched bases: 4. The CDR3 runs 14 residues. CDR3 coding DNA: TGTGCCAGTAGTATCGAAGGACAGGGCTACGAGCAGTACTTC. Translation: CASSIEGQGYEQYF.

J is TRBJ1-2 and V is TRBV5-4; D uncertain. This CDR3 is 14 amino acids long. Per the germline V gene, CDR1 is SGHNT and CDR2 is YYREEE (reference sequence). V lost 4 bases to trimming and J lost 4 bases, with 14 bases between them. CDR3 DNA sequence: TGTGCCAGCAGCCTAGACACGTTCCTCTATGGCTACACCTTC. Translated: CASSLDTFLYGYTF.

This clone was detected only once. The rearrangement links TRBV6-5 to TRBJ2-7, with D unresolved. The V end lost 5 bases, the J end lost 5 bases, and 19 bases lay between the germline ends. There are 15 residues in the CDR3. CDR1 and CDR2 from the germline V gene are MNHEY and SVGAGI. CDR3: CASSRLLGNGNEQYF. CDR3 DNA sequence: TGTGCCAGCAGTCGCCTCCTAGGTAACGGAAACGAGCAGTACTTC.

The chain combines TRBV5-4 with TRBJ2-6; the match to TRBD1 covers 8 bases. Trimming removed 4 bases from V and 1 base from J; junction bases left unmatched: 16. CDR3 length: 20 residues. Germline assignment: CDR1 SGHNT and CDR2 YYREEE (reference sequence). The CDR3 DNA reads TGTGCCAGCAGCCCACGTCCCGAAGGACAGGGTGTTTCTGGGGCCAACGTCCTGACTTTC. Translation: CASSPRPEGQGVSGANVLTF.

The chain links TRBV5-4 to TRBJ2-3; D perhaps matches TRBD2 (6 bases). CDR1 SGHNT and CDR2 YYREEE come from the germline V gene (reference sequence). V was pared by 4 bases and J by 6 bases, with 12 bases between. The CDR3 covers 13 residues. The CDR3 is CASSGGREDTQYF. In DNA, the CDR3 is TGTGCCAGCAGCGGCGGACGGGAGGATACGCAGTATTTT.

V gene TRBV6-1 combines with J gene TRBJ2-1, with 8 bases that match TRBD2. The CDR3 extends over 15 amino acids. J was trimmed by 0 bases and V by 6 bases; bases with no gene match: 4. CDR1 MNHNS and CDR2 SASEGT come from the germline V gene. This CDR3 reads CASRRSGSSYNEQFF. The CDR3 coding sequence is TGTGCCAGCAGAAGGAGCGGGAGCTCCTACAATGAGCAGTTCTTC.

The sample holds a few counts of this clone. This rearrangement joins TRBV11-2 to TRBJ1-4; D gene unclear. In germline, CDR1 is SGHAT, CDR2 FQNNGV. Trimming took 0 bases from V and 13 from J, leaving 0 bases between them. The CDR3 loop spans 9 amino acids. Here the CDR3 DNA reads TGTGCCAGCAGCTTAGAACTGTTTTTT. This codes for CASSLELFF.

Here the CDR3 reads CASSIVVYTGELFF. CDR3 nucleotide sequence: TGTGCCAGTAGTATTGTAGTTTACACCGGGGAGCTGTTTTTT. The chain combines TRBV19 with TRBJ2-2; D not certain. The CDR3 runs to 14 residues. CDR1 is LNHDA and CDR2 is SQIVND in the germline V gene (reference sequence). V was cut by 3 bases and J by 3 bases, with 8 bases left in between.

The V gene is TRBV19, the J gene TRBJ1-2; the D is unclear. The CDR3 length is 11 residues. V lost 1 base and J 8 bases, leaving 5 bases between the germline ends. From germline, CDR1 is LNHDA and CDR2 SQIVND (reference sequence). The CDR3 nucleotides are TGTGCCAGTAGTATAGGCGGCGGCTACACCTTC. Amino acids: CASSIGGGYTF.

The chain recombines TRBV29-1 with TRBJ1-1; D gene unclear. V gave up 2 bases and J gave up 1 base, with 14 bases separating them. CDR1 is SQVTM, CDR2 ANQGSEA, per germline. The CDR3 is 15 residues long. CDR3 amino acids: CSVERAGQKNTEAFF. The CDR3 nucleotides are TGCAGCGTTGAAAGGGCGGGTCAGAAGAACACTGAAGCTTTCTTT.